Each of the 30 T cell receptor beta chains below was sequenced from the same sample in a study of T cells and Merkel cell carcinoma outcomes. The method was immunoSEQ multiplex PCR; TCRdb's version includes in-frame clones alone and lacks a portion of them. The sample lists fewer than 5,500 clones; approximately 92% were seen once. Sequenced input: tumor tissue from Merkel cell carcinoma. Receptors originate from a human donor with Merkel cell carcinoma.

V and J are TRBV18 and TRBJ2-1, with TRBD2 as a possible D gene (5 bases). V was clipped by 0 bases and J by 0 bases, with 9 bases between them. The V gene's germline CDR1 is KGHSH and CDR2 LQKENI. The CDR3 covers 16 residues. The CDR3 DNA follows: TGTGCCAGCTCACCACCATCGGGGAGCTCCTACAATGAGCAGTTCTTC. It specifies CASSPPSGSSYNEQFF.

This chain links TRBV7-9 with TRBJ2-5; D possibly uses TRBD1 or TRBD2 (5 bases each). Trimming pared 1 base from V and 2 bases from J, leaving 14 bases between. CDR3 length equals 16 residues. CDR1 and CDR2 from the germline V gene are SEHNR and FQNEAQ (reference sequence). The CDR3 DNA is TGTGCCAGCAGCTTAGGAGGGGCGGGCAGACAAGAGACCCAGTACTTC. This gives the protein CASSLGGAGRQETQYF.

The rearrangement joins TRBV5-1 to TRBJ1-2; 7 nucleotides match TRBD1. The germline V gene has CDR1 SGHRS and CDR2 YFSETQ. Trimming took 0 bases from V and 8 from J; bases not matched to a gene: 7. The CDR3 is 14 residues long. CDR3 in amino acids: CASSLEGGPRGYTF. CDR3 bases: TGCGCCAGCAGCTTGGAAGGGGGCCCTCGAGGCTACACCTTC.

The chain combines TRBV13 with TRBJ1-2, with TRBD1 as a possible D gene (5 bases). CDR1 and CDR2 from the germline V gene are PRHDT and FYEKMQ (reference sequence). Trimming removed 5 bases at V and 8 bases at J, with 12 bases between. This CDR3 spans 12 amino acids. CDR3 sequence (DNA): TGTGCCAGCAGCACCCGGACATCAGGCTACACCTTC. Translation: CASSTRTSGYTF.

The chain links TRBV28 to TRBJ2-3, with 8 bases identical to TRBD1. Trimming cost V 4 bases and J 2 bases; bases outside gene matches: 5. The CDR3 loop spans 15 amino acids. CDR1 MDHEN and CDR2 SYDVKM come from the germline V gene. CDR3 sequence: CASSSAQGVTDTQYF. In nucleotides, the CDR3 is TGTGCCAGCAGTTCGGCACAGGGGGTCACAGATACGCAGTATTTT.

The table lists this clone with a few counts. The V and J genes are TRBV18 and TRBJ1-1, with D possibly TRBD1 on 5 matching bases. Germline assignment: CDR1 KGHSH and CDR2 LQKENI. This CDR3 spans 15 amino acids. The V and J ends lost 3 bases and 0 bases respectively, with 11 bases between them. Here the CDR3 reads CASSPTGQLNTEAFF. CDR3 DNA: TGTGCCAGCTCACCCACGGGGCAGCTGAACACTGAAGCTTTCTTT.

The rearrangement uses TRBV27 and TRBJ2-2; D is perhaps TRBD1 (6 bases). CDR3 length: 16 amino acids. Trimming cost V 2 bases and J 1 base, with 11 bases left between them. Germline CDR1 is MNHEY and CDR2 is SMNVEV (reference sequence). The CDR3 DNA is TGTGCCAGCAGTTTAGTAGGGACAATGAACACCGGGGAGCTGTTTTTT. Protein: CASSLVGTMNTGELFF.

The chain uses TRBV19 and TRBJ1-1; D unresolved. Germline V CDR1 and CDR2: LNHDA, SQIVND (reference sequence). The CDR3 loop spans 13 amino acids. V was trimmed by 0 bases and J by 4 bases, leaving 6 bases between them. In nucleotides, the CDR3 is TGTGCCAGTAGTATAGACAGAAGCACTGAAGCTTTCTTT. Its protein is CASSIDRSTEAFF.

This sequence joins TRBV6-5 and TRBJ2-7; D possibly corresponds to TRBD2 (6 bases). CDR3 length: 15 amino acids. Germline CDR1 is MNHEY and CDR2 is SVGAGI. V lost 5 bases and J 1 base, leaving 15 bases between the germline ends. The DNA for the CDR3 is TGTGCCAGCAGTCCCTATAGCGGTTCGTCCTACGAGCAGTACTTC. This encodes CASSPYSGSSYEQYF.

The chain employs TRBV9 and TRBJ1-1; 8 nucleotides match TRBD1. CDR1 and CDR2 (germline): SGDLS, YYNGEE. This CDR3 spans 14 amino acids. J lost 4 bases, V lost 4 bases, and 6 bases had no gene match. The CDR3 DNA reads as TGTGCCAGCAGCTTCCAGGGGACAGGCACTGAAGCTTTCTTT. Its translation is CASSFQGTGTEAFF.

The rearrangement joins TRBV4-3 to TRBJ2-7; D ambiguous. This CDR3 contains 15 residues. CDR1 LGHNA and CDR2 YSLEER come from the germline V gene. V was shortened by 0 bases and J by 2 bases, with 11 bases between the two germline ends. Here the CDR3 reads CASSQDNPGPYEQYF. CDR3 bases: TGCGCCAGCAGCCAAGATAATCCAGGACCCTACGAGCAGTACTTC.

As for this clone: One end of the junction is discordant with germline, which a read error may explain. This rearrangement joins TRBV6-5 to TRBJ2-7, with a possible D match to TRBD2 (5 bases). The germline CDR1 and CDR2 sequences are MNHEY and SVGAGI. The CDR3 is 14 amino acids. CDR3 sequence (DNA): TGTGCCAGCAGTAACTCCGACGGGGTGAGGGAGCAGTACTTC. Translation gives CASSNSDGVREQYF.

The chain links TRBV4-3 to TRBJ2-3; 12 positions agree with TRBD2. The V gene end was trimmed by 4 bases and the J gene end by 4 bases; junction bases not matched to a gene: 3. CDR3 size: 15 residues. Per the germline V gene, CDR1 is LGHNA and CDR2 is YSLEER. The CDR3 DNA is TGCGCCAGCAGCCGCACTAGCGGGGGGCCAGATACGCAGTATTTT. Its protein is CASSRTSGGPDTQYF.

The chain has TRBV19 and TRBJ2-3; 7 bases fit TRBD1. V shed 5 bases and J 4 bases; nucleotides not matched to a gene: 6. Germline V CDR1 and CDR2: LNHDA, SQIVND (reference sequence). The CDR3 extends over 14 amino acids. The CDR3 protein is CASSQGVGADTQYF. The DNA of the CDR3 is TGTGCCAGTAGTCAGGGGGTCGGGGCAGATACGCAGTATTTT.

Comments on this clone: At one end the junction does not follow the germline gene, possibly because of a read error. The V and J genes are TRBV6-4 and TRBJ2-7; D unclear. The germline CDR1 and CDR2 sequences are MRHNA and SNTAGT. The CDR3 totals 12 residues. CDR3 nucleotides: TGTGCCAGCATTGGGTGGCCCTACGAGCAATACTTC. Protein: CASIGWPYEQYF.

This chain uses TRBV18 with TRBJ1-3; TRBD1 matches 7 bases. From germline, CDR1 is KGHSH and CDR2 LQKENI. The CDR3 sequence is 16 residues long. Trimming cost V 6 bases and J 0 bases; bases outside gene matches: 8. As DNA, the CDR3 is TGTGCCAGCTCGCGGACGGGGACAGTCTCTGGAAACACCATATATTTT. This encodes CASSRTGTVSGNTIYF.

The V call is TRBV6-5, the J call TRBJ1-3, with D unresolved. Germline V gene lookup returns CDR1 MNHEY and CDR2 SVGAGI. V was cut by 2 bases and J by 2 bases, with 7 bases left in between. The CDR3 spans 14 residues. CDR3: CASSYGVAGNTIYF. The DNA of the CDR3 is TGTGCCAGCAGTTACGGGGTCGCTGGAAACACCATATATTTT.

The chain combines TRBV7-9 with TRBJ2-7, with TRBD2 matching 7 bases. The CDR3 length is 16 residues. J was trimmed by 5 bases and V by 3 bases; bases with no gene match: 13. Germline values: CDR1 SEHNR, CDR2 FQNEAQ (reference sequence). CDR3 loop: CASSLHSGGSANEQYF. DNA of the CDR3: TGTGCCAGCAGCTTGCATTCCGGCGGGAGTGCAAACGAGCAGTACTTC.

The rearrangement links TRBV19 to TRBJ1-4, with D unresolved. The CDR3 totals 14 residues. V dropped 6 bases and J dropped 0 bases, with 8 bases sitting between them. Germline V CDR1 and CDR2: LNHDA, SQIVND (reference sequence). The CDR3, as DNA: TGTGCCAGTAGCTTTGGTCCAACTAATGAAAAACTGTTTTTT. This encodes CASSFGPTNEKLFF.

The rearrangement uses TRBV6-1 and TRBJ2-5; weak D call: TRBD2 (6 bases). Germline-derived CDR1 and CDR2 are MNHNS and SASEGT. Trimming left V 7 bases short and J 4 bases short, with 19 bases between. This CDR3 contains 15 residues. The CDR3 loop reads CASTGTRLARETQYF. CDR3 coding DNA: TGTGCCAGCACCGGGACTCGATTAGCCCGAGAGACCCAGTACTTC.

V gene TRBV5-4 combines with J gene TRBJ1-2, with unresolved D. Trimming shortened V by 4 bases and J by 3 bases, and 13 bases separated the two germline ends. The CDR3 has 14 residues. From germline, CDR1 is SGHNT and CDR2 YYREEE (reference sequence). CDR3 in amino acids: CASSMSQRDYGYTF. The CDR3 coding sequence is TGTGCCAGCAGCATGTCGCAGAGGGACTATGGCTACACCTTC.

V usage is TRBV11-2 and J usage is TRBJ1-5, with D uncertain. The CDR3 totals 13 residues. With 0 bases removed from V and 0 bases from J, the gap between germline ends came to 0 bases. Germline loops: CDR1 SGHAT, CDR2 FQNNGV. The CDR3 protein is CASSLDSNQPQHF. In DNA, the CDR3 is TGTGCCAGCAGCTTAGATAGCAATCAGCCCCAGCATTTT.

The J gene is TRBJ2-7, the V gene TRBV5-1; D may be TRBD2 (5 bases). This CDR3 is 12 amino acids long. Per the germline V gene, CDR1 is SGHRS and CDR2 is YFSETQ. Trimming took off 4 bases at V and 2 bases at J, with 7 bases between the two ends. CDR3: CASSRDTYEQYF. CDR3 nucleotides: TGCGCCAGCAGCCGGGATACCTACGAGCAGTACTTC.

The chain carries TRBV5-4 and TRBJ1-6; 7 bases align to TRBD1. CDR1 and CDR2 from the germline V gene are SGHNT and YYREEE (reference sequence). V shed 4 bases and J 2 bases; nucleotides not matched to a gene: 3. CDR3 length equals 15 residues. Written as DNA, the CDR3 is TGTGCCAGCAGCCCGGGACAGACCTATAATTCACCCCTCCACTTT. This translates into CASSPGQTYNSPLHF.

The chain links TRBV29-1 to TRBJ1-4, with D maybe TRBD1 (6 bases). Looked up from germline, CDR1 is SQVTM and CDR2 is ANQGSEA. The CDR3 totals 15 residues. Trimming left V 6 bases short and J 2 bases short, with 16 bases between. The CDR3 bases are TGCAGCGTACGCCCGTCAGGGGCGACTAATGAAAAACTGTTTTTT. Its protein is CSVRPSGATNEKLFF.

The chain employs TRBV7-2 and TRBJ1-2, with 10 bases aligning to TRBD1. V gave up 3 bases and J gave up 0 bases; unmatched junction bases: 4. The CDR3 extends over 16 amino acids. Per germline, CDR1 SGHTA and CDR2 FQGNSA. CDR3 DNA: TGTGCCAGCAGCTTGACCGGGACAGGGGCTAACTATGGCTACACCTTC. This encodes CASSLTGTGANYGYTF. Combining the CDR3 with reference TRBV7-2 and TRBJ1-2 gives the whole variable domain GAGVSQSPSNKVTEKGKDVELRCDPISGHTALYWYRQSLGQGLEFLIYFQGNSAPDKSGLPSDRFSAERTGGSVSTLTIQRTQQEDSAVYLCASSLTGTGANYGYTFGSGTRLTVV.

V and J are TRBV27 and TRBJ2-7; D may match TRBD1 or TRBD2 (5 bases each). Germline CDR1 is MNHEY and CDR2 is SMNVEV (reference sequence). V lost 5 bases and J lost 0, with 14 bases in between. The CDR3 loop spans 15 amino acids. The CDR3 DNA follows: TGTGCCAGCAGTCCTACCTGGGGGACCTCCTACGAGCAGTACTTC. Amino acid sequence: CASSPTWGTSYEQYF.

The table lists this clone with a few counts. The rearrangement joins TRBV5-5 to TRBJ1-5; D unresolved. The CDR3 is made up of 15 amino acids. From germline, CDR1 is SGHKS and CDR2 YYEKEE (reference sequence). V lost 2 bases, J lost 2 bases, and 11 bases lay in between. The CDR3: CASSLSQGGNQPQHF. CDR3 coding DNA: TGTGCCAGCAGCTTAAGCCAAGGCGGCAATCAGCCCCAGCATTTT. The full variable domain, completed using reference TRBV5-5 and TRBJ1-5, is DAGVTQSPTHLIKTRGQQVTLRCSPISGHKSVSWYQQVLGQGPQFIFQYYEKEERGRGNFPDRFSARQFPNYSSELNVNALLLGDSALYLCASSLSQGGNQPQHFGDGTRLSIL.

The V gene is TRBV2, the J gene TRBJ1-5, with TRBD1 as a possible D gene (5 bases). CDR1 and CDR2 (germline): SNHLY, FYNNEI. This CDR3 spans 17 amino acids. The ends were cut back, 0 bases at V and 3 bases at J, with 15 bases in the middle. CDR3 loop: CASSEARAQGPNQPQHF. The CDR3 DNA is TGTGCCAGCAGTGAAGCTAGGGCGCAGGGACCCAATCAGCCCCAGCATTTT.

This clone occurred once. The V and J genes are TRBV5-4 and TRBJ2-7, with D unresolved. CDR1 is SGHNT and CDR2 is YYREEE in the germline V gene (reference sequence). V was trimmed by 3 bases and J by 5 bases, leaving 15 bases between them. The CDR3 is 14 residues long. DNA of the CDR3: TGTGCCAGCAGCTCCCCTTTTTCTAGAGACGAGCAGTACTTC. Translating it yields CASSSPFSRDEQYF.